The TCR beta chain described here comes from a study of cytomegalovirus exposure and HLA in healthy donors. 60 Vbeta and 13 Jbeta primers were used in PCR. Profiling relied on immunoSEQ multiplex PCR, and the TCRdb table lists in-frame clones only, not all of them. The table lists over 85,000 clones, about 83% of them singletons. As to this clone: As yet, its antigen is unknown.

Findings and caveats of the study: Apart from CMV serostatus, no immune exposure information was available. High sensitivity and specificity were reportedly achieved when the classifier diagnosed cytomegalovirus status. Later analysis identified a missense DCLRE1C variant that was linked to TCR beta V- and J-gene trimming. For presence/absence analyses, sequencing depth was assumed to be roughly uniform across donors.

This CDR3 spans 16 amino acids. Trimming took 2 bases from V and 1 from J; bases not matched to a gene: 8. Germline V CDR1 and CDR2: MNHEY, SVGAGI. The chain joins TRBV6-5 to TRBJ2-7; 7 bases map to TRBD1. This TCR came from a female donor in good health and CMV-seropositive. The sample taken for sequencing was PBMCs. CDR3 DNA sequence: TGTGCCAGCAGTTACAGGTCCGGGACAGATTCCTACGAGCAGTACTTC. Protein: CASSYRSGTDSYEQYF.